Listed here are 3 T cell receptor beta chains from one sample, sequenced in a study of spatial heterogeneity in lung cancer. Sample time point: blood at routine non-recurrence follow-up after resection. Unsorted whole RNA from tumor, nontumor lung or frozen PBMC underwent sequencing. MiXCR, run by TCRdb on the 5' RACE reads, gives a single entry per CDR3 protein. The data contain around 30,000 distinct CDR3 sequences, 4.5% to 7.5% of them singletons. The specimen comprised PBMCs, sampled at follow-up. The receptors here all came from a male donor with early-stage non-small cell lung cancer.

The chain carries TRBV11-2 and TRBJ1-2, with a tentative D call TRBD1 (6 bases). V dropped 3 bases and J dropped 6 bases, with 14 bases sitting between them. This CDR3 is 14 amino acids long. Germline loops: CDR1 SGHAT, CDR2 FQNNGV. This CDR3 reads CASSFSRGADGYTF. In nucleotides, the CDR3 is TGTGCCAGCAGCTTTTCTCGGGGGGCCGATGGCTACACCTTC.

CDR3 amino acids: CSARDLGGLEEKLFF. CDR3 in DNA: TGCAGTGCTAGAGATCTCGGGGGGCTGGAAGAAAAACTGTTTTTT. This chain connects TRBV20-1 to TRBJ1-4, with D possibly being TRBD1 (6 bases). CDR3 size: 15 residues. Germline CDR1 DFQATT, CDR2 SNEGSKA (reference sequence). V was clipped by 0 bases and J by 8 bases, with 16 bases between them.

There are many counts of this clonotype. The chain employs TRBV20-1 and TRBJ1-1, with D possibly TRBD1 on 5 matching bases. Looked up from germline, CDR1 is DFQATT and CDR2 is SNEGSKA (reference sequence). The CDR3 runs to 12 residues. V shed 7 bases and J shed 8 bases, with 17 bases lying between them. The CDR3 DNA reads as TGCAGTGTACGCGACAGCGCGACGGAAGCTTTCTTT. This translates into CSVRDSATEAFF.